A selection of T cell receptor beta chains follows, all from one sample in a study of cytomegalovirus exposure and HLA in healthy donors. Assay: immunoSEQ multiplex PCR; the TCRdb copy retains only in-frame clones and omits some. The sample carries roughly 130,000 clones, over 70% recorded once. Sequenced sample: PBMCs. These receptors originate from a woman aged 55-70 years in good health and CMV-seropositive. The CDR3 runs from the conserved cysteine through the conserved F or W. D genes are given only for firm matches. Size values are once, few and many counts, or a class for expanded clones, and some rows have none.

J gene,D gene,V gene,clone size,CDR3 protein,CDR3 DNA
TRBJ1-1,NA,TRBV9,NA,CASSPRGGRAEAFF,TGTGCCAGCAGCCCTCGGGGGGGCCGGGCTGAAGCTTTCTTT
TRBJ2-3,NA,TRBV5-4,NA,CASSFYTDTQYF,TGTGCCAGCAGCTTTTACACAGATACGCAGTATTTT
TRBJ2-3,NA,TRBV19,NA,CASSIMAGSTDTQYF,TGTGCCAGTAGTATTATGGCGGGGAGCACAGATACGCAGTATTTT
TRBJ2-1,TRBD1,TRBV11-2,once,CASSLDGTGYNEQFF,TGTGCCAGCAGCTTAGATGGGACAGGTTACAATGAGCAGTTCTTC
TRBJ1-5,NA,TRBV5-6,NA,CASSLGHRDSSQPQHF,TGTGCCAGCAGCTTGGGGCACAGGGATTCGAGTCAGCCCCAGCATTTT
TRBJ2-3,NA,TRBV7-9,once,CSSSLPGGRADTQYF,TGTTCCAGCAGCCTCCCCGGGGGGCGCGCAGATACGCAGTATTTT
TRBJ1-4,NA,TRBV5-6,NA,CASSLLSQSNEKLFF,TGTGCCAGCAGCTTGCTCTCGCAGTCTAATGAAAAACTGTTTTTT
TRBJ2-7,NA,TRBV6-5,NA,CAADATRDSYEQYF,TGTGCCGCTGATGCGACCAGGGACTCCTACGAGCAGTACTTC
TRBJ1-1,TRBD1,TRBV27,once,CASSLRTGGAWDTEAFF,TGTGCCAGCAGTTTAAGGACAGGGGGCGCGTGGGACACTGAAGCTTTCTTT
TRBJ2-7,TRBD2,TRBV4-1,NA,CASSQEERGAGSYEQYF,TGCGCCAGCAGCCAAGAAGAGCGGGGGGCCGGATCCTACGAGCAGTACTTC
TRBJ1-2,TRBD1,TRBV6-5,NA,CASSFGTGTYGYTF,TGTGCCAGCAGTTTTGGGACAGGGACCTATGGCTACACCTTC
TRBJ2-7,NA,TRBV11-2,NA,CASSTSGAYEQYF,TGTGCCAGCAGCACCTCAGGGGCGTACGAGCAGTACTTC
TRBJ1-1,NA,TRBV29-1,NA,CSVANTEAFF,TGCAGTGTGGCCAACACTGAAGCTTTCTTT
TRBJ1-2,NA,TRBV2,NA,CASRVDSLVPYGYTF,TGTGCCAGCAGGGTCGACAGTCTGGTCCCCTATGGCTACACCTTC
TRBJ2-3,TRBD2,TRBV4-1,NA,CASSPAGGLDTQYF,TGCGCCAGCAGTCCAGCGGGGGGCCTAGATACGCAGTATTTT
TRBJ1-2,TRBD1,TRBV6-6,NA,CASSLDRAVRGYTF,TGTGCCAGCAGTCTTGACAGGGCCGTGCGGGGCTACACCTTC
TRBJ2-5,NA,TRBV27,NA,CASRVWFFSGEETQYF,TGTGCCAGCAGAGTTTGGTTCTTTTCTGGGGAGGAGACCCAGTACTTC
TRBJ1-4,TRBD1,TRBV2,NA,CASQHLGQGASNEKLFF,TGTGCCAGCCAACATTTGGGACAGGGGGCATCGAATGAAAAACTGTTTTTT
TRBJ2-2,NA,TRBV7-2,NA,CASSPGPGLLPGELFF,TGTGCCAGCAGCCCCGGTCCGGGTTTACTCCCCGGGGAGCTGTTTTTT
TRBJ2-3,NA,TRBV11-3,NA,CASSSETSRSTQYF,TGTGCCAGCAGCTCTGAGACTAGTCGAAGCACGCAGTATTTT
TRBJ2-3,TRBD2,TRBV6-1,once,CASSDLAGGTDTQYF,TGTGCCAGCAGTGACTTAGCGGGGGGCACAGATACGCAGTATTTT
TRBJ2-7,NA,TRBV6-5,NA,CASSWADEQYF,TGTGCCAGCAGTTGGGCCGACGAGCAGTACTTC
TRBJ1-5,NA,TRBV7-6,NA,CASSLYGNSNQPQHF,TGTGCCAGCAGCTTATACGGGAATAGCAATCAGCCCCAGCATTTT
TRBJ1-2,TRBD1,TRBV4-1,few,CASSQEGPGQGAYGYTF,TGCGCCAGCAGCCAAGAGGGCCCGGGACAGGGGGCCTATGGCTACACCTTC
TRBJ1-5,NA,TRBV21-1,NA,CASFEAGVLENQPQHF,TGTGCCAGCTTCGAGGCAGGGGTTCTCGAAAATCAGCCCCAGCATTTT
TRBJ2-7,NA,TRBV9,NA,CASSVGAGGLGSYEQYF,TGTGCCAGCAGCGTAGGGGCCGGGGGACTGGGGTCCTACGAGCAGTACTTC
TRBJ1-5,NA,TRBV6-1,NA,CASSEFPSAGNQPQHF,TGTGCCAGCAGTGAATTCCCCTCGGCGGGCAATCAGCCCCAGCATTTT
TRBJ2-3,NA,TRBV5-6,NA,CASSSTVSSTDTQYF,TGTGCCAGCAGCTCGACTGTCTCTAGCACAGATACGCAGTATTTT
TRBJ2-3,NA,TRBV19,NA,CASSPGGRATDTQYF,TGTGCCAGTAGCCCGGGGGGCCGGGCCACAGATACGCAGTATTTT
TRBJ1-1,TRBD1,TRBV11-2,NA,CASSLEGARTEAFF,TGTGCCAGCAGCTTGGAGGGGGCGCGGACTGAAGCTTTCTTT
TRBJ2-4,NA,TRBV9,NA,CASSVEGGGNIQYF,TGTGCCAGCAGCGTAGAAGGGGGTGGCAACATTCAGTACTTC
TRBJ1-4,TRBD1,TRBV5-1,NA,CASSKGQGATNEKLFF,TGCGCCAGCAGCAAGGGACAGGGGGCAACTAATGAAAAACTGTTTTTT
TRBJ1-5,NA,TRBV27,NA,CASSSSPGPQHF,TGTGCCAGCAGCTCCTCCCCCGGGCCCCAGCATTTT
TRBJ2-3,TRBD2,TRBV18,NA,CASSLRGAGGPDTQYF,TGTGCCAGCTCTCTCCGAGGAGCGGGGGGCCCAGATACGCAGTATTTT
TRBJ1-1,NA,TRBV5-6,NA,CASSSGHLEDTEAFF,TGTGCCAGCAGCTCCGGACACTTAGAGGACACTGAAGCTTTCTTT
TRBJ2-7,TRBD1,TRBV4-1,NA,CASSQPDRDRGYEQYF,TGCGCCAGCAGCCAACCTGACCGGGACAGGGGCTACGAGCAGTACTTC
TRBJ2-2,TRBD1,TRBV27,NA,CASSFGTANTGELFF,TGTGCCAGCAGTTTTGGGACAGCGAACACCGGGGAGCTGTTTTTT
TRBJ2-1,TRBD2,TRBV6-1,NA,CASGLQGLGSNEQFF,TGTGCCAGCGGGTTACAGGGACTAGGGTCGAATGAGCAGTTCTTC
TRBJ2-5,TRBD1,TRBV5-4,once,CASSSSTGPQETQYF,TGTGCCAGCAGCTCGTCGACAGGGCCCCAAGAGACCCAGTACTTC
TRBJ2-7,NA,TRBV5-1,NA,CASSLPDTPYEQYF,TGCGCCAGCAGCCTCCCGGACACCCCCTACGAGCAGTACTTC
TRBJ1-3,TRBD1,TRBV10-3,once,CAISESPTGTSGNTIYF,TGTGCCATCAGTGAGTCGCCGACAGGGACCTCTGGAAACACCATATATTTT
TRBJ1-2,TRBD1,TRBV28,NA,CASSFRGQALYGYTF,TGTGCCAGCAGTTTTCGCGGACAGGCCCTATATGGCTACACCTTC
TRBJ2-1,TRBD1,TRBV4-1,NA,CASSQDDRGRYEQFF,TGCGCCAGCAGCCAAGATGACAGGGGGAGATATGAGCAGTTCTTC
TRBJ1-4,TRBD1,TRBV27,few,CASKGQGPEKLFF,TGTGCCAGCAAGGGACAGGGCCCTGAAAAACTGTTTTTT
TRBJ2-5,NA,TRBV29-1,NA,CSVEGSGETQYF,TGCAGCGTTGAGGGTAGCGGCGAGACCCAGTACTTC
TRBJ2-3,TRBD2,TRBV19,few,CASSIPGTGGADTQYF,TGTGCCAGTAGTATCCCAGGGACGGGAGGTGCAGATACGCAGTATTTT
TRBJ1-1,TRBD1,TRBV5-1,NA,CASSLLSQGASSATEAFF,TGCGCCAGCAGCTTGTTATCACAGGGGGCATCCTCGGCCACTGAAGCTTTCTTT
TRBJ2-3,NA,TRBV7-9,few,CASSLDSYTQYF,TGTGCCAGCAGCTTAGACAGCTACACGCAGTATTTT
TRBJ1-1,TRBD1,TRBV11-2,few,CASSWRQGVEAFF,TGTGCCAGCAGCTGGAGACAGGGGGTTGAAGCTTTCTTT
TRBJ1-1,TRBD1,TRBV7-6,NA,CASGDSTEAFF,TGTGCCAGCGGGGACAGCACTGAAGCTTTCTTT